Below are 3 T cell receptor beta chains sequenced from a single sample in a study of beta chain features in type 1 diabetes. Sequenced material consisted of expressed TCRB transcripts (all of the isolated RNA was reverse transcribed). TCRdb keeps only in-frame clones here, not all; method: immunoSEQ multiplex PCR. The sample consists of about 700,000 clones, around 15% of them appearing once. Their antigens are not known. Findings and caveats of the study: People with Type 1 diabetes carried modestly yet significantly shorter TCRB CDR3s in all four CD4+ subsets.

Input material: naive CD4+ T cells from blood. The receptors come from a man between 18 and 35 years old with type 1 diabetes.

This chain links TRBV5-1 with TRBJ2-1; perhaps TRBD2 as D (5 bases). The germline gives CDR1 SGHRS, CDR2 YFSETQ. There are 16 residues in the CDR3. V was trimmed by 0 bases and J by 2 bases, leaving 12 bases between them. The chain's CDR3 is CASSLVLGRAYNEQFF. CDR3 in DNA: TGCGCCAGCAGCTTGGTTCTGGGGAGAGCCTACAATGAGCAGTTCTTC.

This clone occurred a few times. V is TRBV30 and J is TRBJ1-2; D is unclear. The CDR3 loop spans 13 amino acids. Trimming took off 0 bases at V and 5 bases at J, with 10 bases between the two ends. Germline V gene sequence: CDR1 GTSNPN, CDR2 SVGIG (reference sequence). The CDR3 DNA follows: TGTGCCTGGAGTGTAGGCGGGGTGTATGGCTACACCTTC. Its translation: CAWSVGGVYGYTF.

The chain carries TRBV14 and TRBJ1-1; no clear D. Germline V CDR1 and CDR2: SGHDN, FVKESK. V lost 1 base and J 5 bases, leaving 17 bases between the germline ends. The CDR3 is 16 residues long. The CDR3 sequence is CASSQGFGSGGTEAFF. In nucleotides, the CDR3 is TGTGCCAGCAGCCAAGGGTTTGGTTCCGGTGGGACTGAAGCTTTCTTT.